Listed below are T cell receptor beta chains from one sample, sequenced in a study of tumour-infiltrating T cells in Burkitt lymphoma. Method: immunoSEQ multiplex PCR; TCRdb's copy keeps in-frame clones and lacks some. The sample lists roughly 850 clones; about 20% were seen once. The sample was tumor tissue. The receptor set was obtained from a human donor with Burkitt lymphoma. Both conserved end residues are part of each CDR3. Fields, in order: clone size, V gene, D gene, CDR3 length, J gene, CDR3 protein, CDR3 DNA. The D gene is left open where the match is weak. A clone size is listed for some rows: how often the clone was seen (once, few, many), or a class if it is expanded.

clone size: .
V gene: TRBV11-2
D gene: TRBD2
CDR3 length: 15
J gene: TRBJ2-7
CDR3 protein: CASSLIAGGDYEQYF
CDR3 DNA: TGTGCCAGCAGCTTGATAGCGGGGGGGGACTACGAGCAGTACTTC

clone size: .
V gene: TRBV5-6
D gene: .
CDR3 length: 17
J gene: TRBJ1-2
CDR3 protein: CASSLAILRREVYGYTF
CDR3 DNA: TGTGCCAGCAGCTTGGCCATACTACGTCGGGAGGTCTATGGCTACACCTTC

clone size: few
V gene: TRBV5-1
D gene: .
CDR3 length: 14
J gene: TRBJ2-5
CDR3 protein: CASSPGQASETQYF
CDR3 DNA: TGCGCCAGCTCACCGGGACAAGCCTCCGAGACCCAGTACTTC

clone size: few
V gene: TRBV13
D gene: TRBD1
CDR3 length: 14
J gene: TRBJ2-7
CDR3 protein: CASSPRTGGHEQYF
CDR3 DNA: TGTGCCAGCAGCCCCCGGACAGGGGGGCACGAGCAGTACTTC

clone size: few
V gene: TRBV7-2
D gene: TRBD1
CDR3 length: 15
J gene: TRBJ2-5
CDR3 protein: CASSLQTGRQETQYF
CDR3 DNA: TGTGCCAGCAGCTTACAGACAGGGCGTCAAGAGACCCAGTACTTC

clone size: .
V gene: TRBV9
D gene: TRBD1
CDR3 length: 14
J gene: TRBJ1-6
CDR3 protein: CASSAGTGGSPLHF
CDR3 DNA: TGTGCCAGCAGCGCTGGGACAGGGGGTTCACCCCTCCACTTT

clone size: few
V gene: TRBV30
D gene: .
CDR3 length: 10
J gene: TRBJ1-2
CDR3 protein: CAWFGGGYTF
CDR3 DNA: TGTGCCTGGTTCGGTGGCGGCTACACCTTC

clone size: .
V gene: TRBV19
D gene: TRBD1
CDR3 length: 17
J gene: TRBJ1-3
CDR3 protein: CASSTSGTGGLGNTIYF
CDR3 DNA: TGTGCCAGTAGTACCTCCGGGACAGGGGGACTTGGAAACACCATATATTTT

clone size: .
V gene: TRBV4-1
D gene: TRBD2
CDR3 length: 16
J gene: TRBJ2-5
CDR3 protein: CASSPPRGSGEETQYF
CDR3 DNA: TGCGCCAGCAGCCCCCCCCGAGGTAGCGGGGAAGAGACCCAGTACTTC

clone size: .
V gene: TRBV11-1
D gene: .
CDR3 length: 15
J gene: TRBJ2-5
CDR3 protein: CASSRGGGGRETQYF
CDR3 DNA: TGTGCCAGCAGCCGCGGGGGCGGGGGCCGGGAGACCCAGTACTTC

clone size: few
V gene: TRBV5-4
D gene: .
CDR3 length: 13
J gene: TRBJ1-2
CDR3 protein: CASSIQEATGYTF
CDR3 DNA: TGTGCCAGCAGCATACAGGAAGCGACGGGCTACACCTTC

clone size: few
V gene: TRBV7-6
D gene: .
CDR3 length: 13
J gene: TRBJ1-1
CDR3 protein: CASSPRLNTEAFF
CDR3 DNA: TGTGCCAGCAGTCCCCGGTTGAACACTGAAGCTTTCTTT

clone size: few
V gene: TRBV14
D gene: .
CDR3 length: 14
J gene: TRBJ1-6
CDR3 protein: CASSRATYNSPLHF
CDR3 DNA: TGTGCCAGCAGCCGGGCCACTTATAATTCACCCCTCCACTTT

clone size: .
V gene: TRBV6-6
D gene: .
CDR3 length: 12
J gene: TRBJ2-1
CDR3 protein: CASRPQGLRQFF
CDR3 DNA: TGTGCCAGCAGACCCCAGGGGCTCCGGCAGTTCTTC

clone size: once
V gene: TRBV28
D gene: .
CDR3 length: 10
J gene: TRBJ2-7
CDR3 protein: CASSYHEQYF
CDR3 DNA: TGTGCCAGCAGTTACCACGAGCAGTACTTC

clone size: .
V gene: TRBV23-1
D gene: TRBD1
CDR3 length: 17
J gene: TRBJ1-5
CDR3 protein: CASSLDREASGNQPQHF
CDR3 DNA: TGCGCCAGCAGTCTAGACAGGGAGGCGTCTGGCAATCAGCCCCAGCATTTT

clone size: .
V gene: TRBV27
D gene: .
CDR3 length: 13
J gene: TRBJ1-2
CDR3 protein: CASSLSGLAGYTF
CDR3 DNA: TGTGCCAGCAGTTTATCCGGGTTGGCTGGCTACACCTTC